Below are 16 T cell receptor beta chains sequenced from a single sample in a study of chemoradiotherapy in HPV16-positive cancers. Generated by immunoSEQ multiplex PCR, the TCRdb table keeps only in-frame clones and is missing some. This sample has 12,000 to 15,000 clones, with less than 70% found just once. Sampling was carried out from a patient who underwent chemoradiotherapy. All receptors come from a human donor with HPV-associated anogenital cancer.

The V and J genes are TRBV7-6 and TRBJ2-1; 8 nucleotides agree with TRBD1. Trimming removed 5 bases from V and 10 bases from J; junction bases left unmatched: 10. The CDR3 totals 14 residues. Per germline, CDR1 SGHVS and CDR2 FNYEAQ. The CDR3 sequence: CASSKRTGSAEQFF. The CDR3 nucleotides are TGTGCCAGCAGCAAGCGGACAGGGTCGGCGGAGCAGTTCTTC.

J is TRBJ1-2 and V is TRBV10-3; tentative D call: TRBD1 (6 bases). V was cut by 0 bases and J by 4 bases, with 15 bases left in between. The CDR3 sequence is 16 residues long. From germline, CDR1 is ENHRY and CDR2 SYGVKD. The CDR3 nucleotides are TGTGCCATCAGTGAGTCCACGACAGGCCGGAGCTATGGCTACACCTTC. Protein sequence: CAISESTTGRSYGYTF.

The CDR3 spells CASSPRLAGASTDTQYF. The DNA for the CDR3 is TGCGCCAGCAGCCCCCGACTAGCGGGGGCCAGCACAGATACGCAGTATTTT. The genes are TRBV5-1 and TRBJ2-3; 12 bases are a match to TRBD2. Germline values: CDR1 SGHRS, CDR2 YFSETQ. With 4 bases clipped from V and 0 bases from J, the junction kept 6 bases outside the gene matches. This CDR3 spans 17 amino acids.

The V call is TRBV5-1, the J call TRBJ2-1; 8 bases are shared with TRBD2. Looked up from germline, CDR1 is SGHRS and CDR2 is YFSETQ. The J segment lost 7 bases and the V segment lost 3 bases, leaving 15 bases of the junction unmatched. The CDR3 is 17 residues long. The CDR3 coding sequence is TGCGCCAGCAGCTCGCCTCTATTAGCGGGACGGAGAAATGAGCAGTTCTTC. Translating gives CASSSPLLAGRRNEQFF.

This rearrangement joins TRBV12-1 to TRBJ2-6; the table names TRBD1, a call not compared with the DNA. TRBV12-1 is listed as a pseudogene. There are 16 residues in the CDR3. The CDR3 loop is CASSLDSSSGANVLTF. CDR3 nucleotides: TGTGCCAGCAGCTTGGACAGTTCCTCTGGGGCCAACGTCCTGACTTTC.

The V gene is TRBV18, the J gene TRBJ1-1; no firm D call. Between the trimmed V and J ends, which lost 5 bases and 11 bases, there was a span of 15 bases. This CDR3 contains 12 residues. Germline V CDR1 and CDR2: KGHSH, LQKENI. The CDR3 region is CASSAGTSRAFF. CDR3 nucleotide sequence: TGTGCCAGCTCAGCCGGAACCTCGAGGGCTTTCTTT. The full variable domain, its missing parts supplied by reference TRBV18 and TRBJ1-1, is NAGVMQNPRHLVRRRGQEARLRCSPMKGHSHVYWYRQLPEEGLKFMVYLQKENIIDESGMPKERFSAEFPKEGPSILRIQQVVRGDSAAYFCASSAGTSRAFFGQGTRLTVV.

The J gene is TRBJ2-7, the V gene TRBV28, with 9 bases matching TRBD1. CDR3 length: 14 amino acids. CDR1 MDHEN and CDR2 SYDVKM come from the germline V gene. V trimming: 4 bases; J trimming: 7 bases; junction bases outside the gene matches: 8. CDR3 loop: CASSSLNRGREQYF. CDR3 in DNA: TGTGCCAGCAGTTCCCTGAACAGGGGGCGGGAGCAGTACTTC.

This sequence joins TRBV30 and TRBJ1-1; D is unclear. Germline V gene data show CDR1 as GTSNPN and CDR2 as SVGIG (reference sequence). The CDR3 has 11 residues. The germline V and J ends were trimmed by 0 bases and 4 bases, with 3 bases remaining between them. CDR3 loop: CAWSVGTEAFF. CDR3 DNA: TGTGCCTGGAGTGTGGGCACTGAAGCTTTCTTT.

V usage is TRBV11-2 and J usage is TRBJ1-1, with D hard to call. Deletions cut 2 bases from V and 9 bases from J, with 13 bases between. CDR1 SGHAT and CDR2 FQNNGV come from the germline V gene. The CDR3 is 13 residues long. CDR3 in amino acids: CASSLNRNLKAFF. CDR3 in DNA: TGTGCCAGCAGCTTAAACCGAAACCTCAAAGCTTTCTTT.

The chain is built from TRBV5-5 and TRBJ1-1, with TRBD1 as a possible D gene (6 bases). The CDR3 consists of 14 residues. Looked up from germline, CDR1 is SGHKS and CDR2 is YYEKEE (reference sequence). The ends were cut back, 0 bases at V and 5 bases at J, with 11 bases in the middle. For the CDR3, the DNA is TGTGCCAGCAGCTTGGGGGGGGGCTCTACTGAAGCTTTCTTT. It yields the protein CASSLGGGSTEAFF.

This chain connects TRBV27 to TRBJ2-7; TRBD1 agrees at 7 bases. Germline V lookup: CDR1 MNHEY, CDR2 SMNVEV (reference sequence). The CDR3 is 15 residues long. The junction had 9 bases not matched to a gene; V was cut back by 2 bases and J by 5 bases. DNA of the CDR3: TGTGCCAGCAGTTTAACAGGGGTCGGAGTCCACGAGCAGTACTTC. Residues: CASSLTGVGVHEQYF.

This clone was seen a single time. This chain uses TRBV15 with TRBJ2-7; the D gene is possibly TRBD1 (5 bases). Trimming removed 2 bases from V and 6 bases from J, with 17 bases in between. Germline loops: CDR1 LNHNV, CDR2 YYDKDF (reference sequence). The CDR3 totals 15 residues. CDR3 coding DNA: TGTGCCACCAGCAGAAAAGTGGCACAGGTTGGCGAGCAGTACTTC. Translating gives CATSRKVAQVGEQYF. The full variable domain, with the rest looked up from reference TRBV15 and TRBJ2-7, is DAMVIQNPRYQVTQFGKPVTLSCSQTLNHNVMYWYQQKSSQAPKLLFHYYDKDFNNEADTPDNFQSRRPNTSFCFLDIRSPGLGDTAMYLCATSRKVAQVGEQYFGPGTRLTVT.

In its sample, this clone was seen a few times. The chain recombines TRBV7-2 with TRBJ2-7; D is uncertain. CDR1 and CDR2 (germline): SGHTA, FQGNSA. Trimming removed 4 bases from V and 1 base from J, with 8 bases in between. The CDR3 runs to 13 residues. The CDR3 loop reads CASSSTRSYEQYF. DNA for the CDR3: TGTGCCAGCAGCTCCACTCGGTCCTACGAGCAGTACTTC. Complete variable domain (other parts from reference TRBV7-2 and TRBJ2-7): GAGVSQSPSNKVTEKGKDVELRCDPISGHTALYWYRQSLGQGLEFLIYFQGNSAPDKSGLPSDRFSAERTGGSVSTLTIQRTQQEDSAVYLCASSSTRSYEQYFGPGTRLTVT.

This clone was detected only a few times. This chain connects TRBV9 to TRBJ2-3; D unresolved. The CDR3 sequence is 13 residues long. Trimming left V 2 bases short and J 4 bases short, with 8 bases between. Germline CDR1 and CDR2: SGDLS and YYNGEE. CDR3 residues: CASSVIYADTQYF. As DNA, the CDR3 is TGTGCCAGCAGCGTGATCTACGCAGATACGCAGTATTTT.

The chain recombines TRBV5-1 with TRBJ1-1; D is ambiguous. Deletions cut 3 bases from V and 0 bases from J, with 12 bases between. Per germline, CDR1 SGHRS and CDR2 YFSETQ. The CDR3 totals 15 residues. CDR3 region: CASSSGWQMNTEAFF. CDR3 nucleotide sequence: TGCGCCAGCAGCTCCGGATGGCAGATGAACACTGAAGCTTTCTTT. Filled out from reference TRBV5-1 and TRBJ1-1, the complete variable domain reads KAGVTQTPRYLIKTRGQQVTLSCSPISGHRSVSWYQQTPGQGLQFLFEYFSETQRNKGNFPGRFSGRQFSNSRSEMNVSTLELGDSALYLCASSSGWQMNTEAFFGQGTRLTVV.

CDR3 protein: CASSPLVSETQYF. The CDR3 coding sequence is TGTGCCAGCTCACCACTGGTTTCGGAGACCCAGTACTTC. The chain carries TRBV18 and TRBJ2-5; D gene unclear. The germline CDR1 and CDR2 sequences are KGHSH and LQKENI. The V end lost 1 base, the J end lost 5 bases, and 8 bases lay between the germline ends. The CDR3 has 13 residues.